This TCR beta chain was recovered during a study of cytomegalovirus exposure and HLA in healthy donors. Overall study results and limits: A later analysis reported that several of the most significant clusters appeared to be linked to common viral pathogens, among them Epstein-Barr virus. Cytomegalovirus association was assigned to 170 or so TCR beta chains.

Remarks on this clone: Its antigen is currently unknown.

Germline CDR1 reads ENHRY; CDR2 reads SYGVKD. The J segment lost 7 bases and the V segment lost 10 bases, leaving 6 bases of the junction unmatched. The CDR3 is 13 amino acids. This cohort consisted of healthy bone marrow donors. Primers for the PCR totalled 60 Vbeta and 13 Jbeta. Some clones are missing from TCRdb's copy, which holds only in-frame ones; the method was immunoSEQ multiplex PCR. Altogether some 250,000 clones are present, over 70% being singletons, with the ten largest covering less than 9%. This receptor was taken from a woman aged 55 to 70 in good health and CMV-seropositive. This rearrangement joins TRBV10-3 to TRBJ1-5; 11 bases are shared with TRBD1. Sequences were obtained from PBMCs. CDR3 sequence reads: CATRTGGDQPQHF. The CDR3 nucleotides are TGTGCCACCCGGACAGGGGGCGACCAGCCCCAGCATTTT.